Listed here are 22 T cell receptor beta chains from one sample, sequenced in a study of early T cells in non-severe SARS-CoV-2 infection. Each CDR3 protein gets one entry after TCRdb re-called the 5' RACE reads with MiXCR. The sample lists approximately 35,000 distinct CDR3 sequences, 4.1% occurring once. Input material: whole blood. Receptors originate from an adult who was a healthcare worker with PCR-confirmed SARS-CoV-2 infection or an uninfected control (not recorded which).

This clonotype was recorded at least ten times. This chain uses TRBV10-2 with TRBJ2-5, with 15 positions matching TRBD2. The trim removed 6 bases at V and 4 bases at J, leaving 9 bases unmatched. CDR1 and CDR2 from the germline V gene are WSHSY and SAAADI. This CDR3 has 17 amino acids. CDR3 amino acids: CASRTGLAGGGRETQYF. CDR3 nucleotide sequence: TGCGCCAGCAGGACTGGACTAGCGGGAGGGGGTCGAGAGACCCAGTACTTC.

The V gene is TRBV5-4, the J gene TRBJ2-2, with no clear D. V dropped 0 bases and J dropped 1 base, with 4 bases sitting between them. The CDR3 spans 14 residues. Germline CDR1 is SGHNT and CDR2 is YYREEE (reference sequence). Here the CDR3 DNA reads TGTGCCAGCAGCTTGGCCTGGAACACCGGGGAGCTGTTTTTT. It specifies CASSLAWNTGELFF.

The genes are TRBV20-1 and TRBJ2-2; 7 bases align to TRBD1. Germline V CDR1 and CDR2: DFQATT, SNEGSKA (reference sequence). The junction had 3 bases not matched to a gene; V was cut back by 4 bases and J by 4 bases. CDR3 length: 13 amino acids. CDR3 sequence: CSATDRVTGELFF. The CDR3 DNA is TGCAGTGCTACCGACAGGGTCACCGGGGAGCTGTTTTTT.

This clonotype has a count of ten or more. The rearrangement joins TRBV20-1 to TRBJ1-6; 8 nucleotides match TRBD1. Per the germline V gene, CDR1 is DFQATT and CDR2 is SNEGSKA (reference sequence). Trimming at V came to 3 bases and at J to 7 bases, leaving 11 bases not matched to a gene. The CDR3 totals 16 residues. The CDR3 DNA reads TGCAGTGCTAGCCGAAGAGGAAGGGACAGGAATTCACCCCTCCACTTT. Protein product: CSASRRGRDRNSPLHF.

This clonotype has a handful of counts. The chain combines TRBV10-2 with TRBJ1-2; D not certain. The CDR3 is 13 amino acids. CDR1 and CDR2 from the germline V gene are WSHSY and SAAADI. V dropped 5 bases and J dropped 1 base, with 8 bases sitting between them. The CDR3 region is CASSNTDNYGYTF. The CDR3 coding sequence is TGCGCCAGCAGTAACACAGATAACTATGGCTACACCTTC.

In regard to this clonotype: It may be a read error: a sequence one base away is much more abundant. CDR3 DNA sequence: TGTGCCAGCAGCAGGTCCGATAGTTACTACGAGCAGTACTTC. It specifies CASSRSDSYYEQYF. The chain carries TRBV12-3 or TRBV12-4 and TRBJ2-7; no firm D call. V lost 6 bases to trimming and J lost 3 bases, with 15 bases between them. This CDR3 is built from 14 residues.

This CDR3 is CASSLVADEQYF. CDR3 bases: TGTGCCAGCAGCTTAGTGGCAGACGAGCAGTACTTC. The chain has TRBV7-4 and TRBJ2-7, with no clear D. This CDR3 has 12 amino acids. The germline gives CDR1 SGHVT, CDR2 SQSDAQ. Trimming cost V 1 base and J 5 bases, with 6 bases left between them.

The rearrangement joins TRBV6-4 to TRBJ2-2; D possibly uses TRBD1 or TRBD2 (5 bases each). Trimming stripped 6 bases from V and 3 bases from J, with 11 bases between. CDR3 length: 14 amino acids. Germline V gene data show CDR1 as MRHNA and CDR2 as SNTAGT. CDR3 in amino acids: CASSRGLDTGELFF. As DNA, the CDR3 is TGTGCCAGCAGCCGGGGCCTAGACACCGGGGAGCTGTTTTTT.

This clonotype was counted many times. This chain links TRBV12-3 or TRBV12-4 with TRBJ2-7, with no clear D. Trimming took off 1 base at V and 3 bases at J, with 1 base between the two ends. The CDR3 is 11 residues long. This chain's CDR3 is CASSLVYEQYF. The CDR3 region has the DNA TGTGCCAGCAGTTTAGTCTACGAGCAGTACTTC.

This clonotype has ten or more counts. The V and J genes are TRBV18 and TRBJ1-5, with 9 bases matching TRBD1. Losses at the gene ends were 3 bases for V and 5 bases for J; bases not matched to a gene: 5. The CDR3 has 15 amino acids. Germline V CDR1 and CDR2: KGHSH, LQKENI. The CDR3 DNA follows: TGTGCCAGCTCACCTCACAGGGGGCTAGATCAGCCCCAGCATTTT. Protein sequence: CASSPHRGLDQPQHF.

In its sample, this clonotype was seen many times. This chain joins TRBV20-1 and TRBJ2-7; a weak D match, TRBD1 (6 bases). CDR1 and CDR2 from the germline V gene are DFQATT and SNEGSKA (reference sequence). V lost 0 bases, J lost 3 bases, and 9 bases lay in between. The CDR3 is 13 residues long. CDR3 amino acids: CSAREIGGYEQYF. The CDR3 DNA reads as TGCAGTGCTAGAGAGATAGGGGGCTACGAGCAGTACTTC.

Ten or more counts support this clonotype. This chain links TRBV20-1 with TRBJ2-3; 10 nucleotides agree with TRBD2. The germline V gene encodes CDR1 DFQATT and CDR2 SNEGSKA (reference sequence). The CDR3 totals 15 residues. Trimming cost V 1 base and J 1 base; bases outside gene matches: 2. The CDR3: CSARVGTSGTDTQYF. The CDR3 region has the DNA TGCAGTGCTAGAGTGGGGACTAGCGGCACAGATACGCAGTATTTT.

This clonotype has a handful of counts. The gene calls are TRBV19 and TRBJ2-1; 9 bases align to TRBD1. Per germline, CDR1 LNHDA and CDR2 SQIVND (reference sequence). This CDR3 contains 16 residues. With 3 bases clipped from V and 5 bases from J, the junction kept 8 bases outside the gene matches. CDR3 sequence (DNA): TGTGCCAGTAGTATCGGAGGGGGACAGGGAAACAATGAGCAGTTCTTC. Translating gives CASSIGGGQGNNEQFF.

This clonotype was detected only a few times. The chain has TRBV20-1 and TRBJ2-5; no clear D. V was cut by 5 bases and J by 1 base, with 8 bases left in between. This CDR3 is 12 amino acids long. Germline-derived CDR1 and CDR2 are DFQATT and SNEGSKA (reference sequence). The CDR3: CSAGPTQETQYF. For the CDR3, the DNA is TGCAGTGCTGGGCCGACCCAAGAGACCCAGTACTTC.

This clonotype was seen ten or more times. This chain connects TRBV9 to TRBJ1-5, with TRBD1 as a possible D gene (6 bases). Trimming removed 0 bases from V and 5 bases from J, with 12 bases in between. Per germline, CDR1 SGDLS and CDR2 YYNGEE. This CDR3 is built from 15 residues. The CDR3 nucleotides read TGTGCCAGCAGCGTAGGGGCCAGGGGCGATCAGCCCCAGCATTTT. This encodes CASSVGARGDQPQHF.

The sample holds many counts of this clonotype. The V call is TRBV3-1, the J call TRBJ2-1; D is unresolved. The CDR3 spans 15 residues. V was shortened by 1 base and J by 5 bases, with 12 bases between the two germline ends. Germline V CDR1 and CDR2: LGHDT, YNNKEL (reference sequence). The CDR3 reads CASSQVIRLNNEQFF. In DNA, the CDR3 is TGTGCCAGCAGCCAAGTGATCCGGCTTAACAATGAGCAGTTCTTC.

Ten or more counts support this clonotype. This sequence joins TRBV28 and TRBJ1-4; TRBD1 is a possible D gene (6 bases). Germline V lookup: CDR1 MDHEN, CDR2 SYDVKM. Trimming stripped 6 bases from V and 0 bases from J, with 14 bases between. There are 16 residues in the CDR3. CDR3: CASSLYTGSTNEKLFF. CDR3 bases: TGTGCCAGCAGCCTCTACACAGGGTCAACTAATGAAAAACTGTTTTTT.

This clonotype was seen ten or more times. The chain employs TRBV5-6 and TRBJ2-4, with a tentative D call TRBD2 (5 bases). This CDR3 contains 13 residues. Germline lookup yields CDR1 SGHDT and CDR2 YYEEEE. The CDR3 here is CPLGVLAKNIQYF. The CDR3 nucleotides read TGTCCCCTCGGGGTCCTAGCCAAAAACATTCAGTACTTC.

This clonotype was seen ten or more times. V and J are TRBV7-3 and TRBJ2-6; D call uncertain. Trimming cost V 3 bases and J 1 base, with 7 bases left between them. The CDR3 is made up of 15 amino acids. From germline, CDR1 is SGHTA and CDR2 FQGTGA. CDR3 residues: CASSFQSSGANVLTF. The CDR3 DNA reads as TGTGCCAGCAGCTTCCAGTCGTCTGGGGCCAACGTCCTGACTTTC.

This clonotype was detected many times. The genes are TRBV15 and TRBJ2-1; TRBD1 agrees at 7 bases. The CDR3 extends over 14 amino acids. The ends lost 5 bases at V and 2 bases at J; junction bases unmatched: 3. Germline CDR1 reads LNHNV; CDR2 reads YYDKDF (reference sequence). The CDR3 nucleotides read TGTGCCACCAGCCGACAGGGACCCTACAATGAGCAGTTCTTC. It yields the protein CATSRQGPYNEQFF.

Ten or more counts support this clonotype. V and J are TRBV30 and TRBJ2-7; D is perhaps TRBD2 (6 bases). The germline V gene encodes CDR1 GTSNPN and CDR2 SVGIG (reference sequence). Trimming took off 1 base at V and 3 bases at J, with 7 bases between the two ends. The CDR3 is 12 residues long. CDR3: CAWSGGDYEQYF. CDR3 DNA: TGTGCCTGGAGTGGGGGGGACTACGAGCAGTACTTC.

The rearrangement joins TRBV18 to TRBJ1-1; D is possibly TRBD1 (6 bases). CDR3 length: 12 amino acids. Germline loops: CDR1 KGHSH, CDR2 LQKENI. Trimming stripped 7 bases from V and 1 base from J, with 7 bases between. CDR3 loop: CASLQGNTEAFF. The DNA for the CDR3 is TGTGCCAGCTTACAGGGGAACACTGAAGCTTTCTTT.